The source of this TCR beta chain is a study of cytomegalovirus exposure and HLA in healthy donors. Study findings and constraints: Reportedly, TCR beta sequences accurately predicted HLA-A and HLA-B alleles in most subjects. Later on, an analysis found that several of the most significant clusters appeared to be linked to common viral pathogens, which included parvovirus B19.

Germline V gives CDR1 LNHDA, CDR2 SQIVND (reference sequence). The ends lost 4 bases at V and 4 bases at J; junction bases unmatched: 6. The CDR3 runs to 15 residues. In the PCR, 60 Vbeta and 13 Jbeta primers were used. The repertoire was sequenced with immunoSEQ multiplex PCR; TCRdb's copy has only in-frame clones and lacks some. This sample has 75,000 to 100,000 clones, with more than 70% found just once. A note on this clone: What it binds is unknown.

V gene TRBV19 combines with J gene TRBJ2-3; 9 bases match TRBD2. The sequence was obtained from a woman aged 55-75 years in good health and CMV-seropositive. Sequenced: PBMCs. This CDR3 reads CASSTLAGISDTQYF. CDR3 nucleotide sequence: TGTGCCAGTAGTACCCTAGCGGGAATATCAGATACGCAGTATTTT.